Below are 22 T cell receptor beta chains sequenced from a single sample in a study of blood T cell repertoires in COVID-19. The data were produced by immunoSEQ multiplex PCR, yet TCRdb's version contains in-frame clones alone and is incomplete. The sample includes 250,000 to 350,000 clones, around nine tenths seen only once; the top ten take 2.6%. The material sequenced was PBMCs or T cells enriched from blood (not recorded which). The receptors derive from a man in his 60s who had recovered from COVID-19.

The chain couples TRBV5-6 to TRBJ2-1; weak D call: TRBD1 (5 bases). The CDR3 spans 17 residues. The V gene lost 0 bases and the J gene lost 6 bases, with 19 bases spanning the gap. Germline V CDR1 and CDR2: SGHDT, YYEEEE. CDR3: CASSLGRGTEWVNEQFF. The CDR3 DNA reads TGTGCCAGCAGCTTGGGAAGGGGCACGGAGTGGGTCAATGAGCAGTTCTTC.

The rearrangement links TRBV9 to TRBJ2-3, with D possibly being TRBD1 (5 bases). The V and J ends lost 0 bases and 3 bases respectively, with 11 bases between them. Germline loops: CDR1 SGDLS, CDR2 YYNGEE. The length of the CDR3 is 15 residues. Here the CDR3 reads CASSVEGARTDTQYF. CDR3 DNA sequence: TGTGCCAGCAGCGTAGAAGGGGCCCGTACAGATACGCAGTATTTT.

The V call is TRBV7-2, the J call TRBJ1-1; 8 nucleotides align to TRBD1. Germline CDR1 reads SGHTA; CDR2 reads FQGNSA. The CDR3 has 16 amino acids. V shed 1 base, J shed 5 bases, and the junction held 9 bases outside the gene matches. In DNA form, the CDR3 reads TGTGCCAGCAGCTTAGGGTCCAGGGGGCGCGGTACTGAAGCTTTCTTT. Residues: CASSLGSRGRGTEAFF.

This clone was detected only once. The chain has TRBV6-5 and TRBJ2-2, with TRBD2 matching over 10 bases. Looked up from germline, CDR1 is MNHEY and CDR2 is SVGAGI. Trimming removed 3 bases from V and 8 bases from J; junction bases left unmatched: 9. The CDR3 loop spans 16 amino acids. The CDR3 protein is CASSYPGLAPNGELFF. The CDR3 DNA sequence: TGTGCCAGCAGTTATCCGGGACTAGCGCCAAATGGGGAGCTGTTTTTT.

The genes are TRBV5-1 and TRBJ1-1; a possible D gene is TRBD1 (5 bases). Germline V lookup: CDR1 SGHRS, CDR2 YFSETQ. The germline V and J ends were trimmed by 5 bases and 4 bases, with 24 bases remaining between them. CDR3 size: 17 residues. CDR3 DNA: TGCGCCAGCAGTAGTAAGGGACTCCCAGGTCGTGCCACTGAAGCTTTCTTT. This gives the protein CASSSKGLPGRATEAFF.

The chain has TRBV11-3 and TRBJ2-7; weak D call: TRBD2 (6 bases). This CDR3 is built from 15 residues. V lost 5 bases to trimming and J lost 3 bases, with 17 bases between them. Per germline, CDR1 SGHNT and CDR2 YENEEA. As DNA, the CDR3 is TGTGCCAGCAGCGAGGGCGGGGTCCGGGTCTACGAGCAGTACTTC. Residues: CASSEGGVRVYEQYF.

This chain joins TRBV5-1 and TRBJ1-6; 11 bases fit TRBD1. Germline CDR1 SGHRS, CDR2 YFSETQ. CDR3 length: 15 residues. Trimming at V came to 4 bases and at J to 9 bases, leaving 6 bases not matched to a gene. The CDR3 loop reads CASSLGQGASSPLHF. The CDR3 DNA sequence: TGCGCCAGCAGCCTCGGACAGGGGGCAAGTTCACCCCTCCACTTT.

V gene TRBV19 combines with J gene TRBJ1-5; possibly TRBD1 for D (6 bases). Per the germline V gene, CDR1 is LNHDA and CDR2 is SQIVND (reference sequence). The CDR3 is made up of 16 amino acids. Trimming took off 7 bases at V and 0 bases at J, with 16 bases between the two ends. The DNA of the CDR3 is TGTGCCAGTACACCCCAGGGGACCCTTAGCAATCAGCCCCAGCATTTT. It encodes CASTPQGTLSNQPQHF.

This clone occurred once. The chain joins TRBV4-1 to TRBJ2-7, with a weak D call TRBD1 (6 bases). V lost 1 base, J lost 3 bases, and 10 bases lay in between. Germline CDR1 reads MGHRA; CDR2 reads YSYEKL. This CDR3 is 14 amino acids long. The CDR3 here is CASSQGTQGYEQYF. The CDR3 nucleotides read TGCGCCAGCAGCCAAGGGACACAGGGCTACGAGCAGTACTTC.

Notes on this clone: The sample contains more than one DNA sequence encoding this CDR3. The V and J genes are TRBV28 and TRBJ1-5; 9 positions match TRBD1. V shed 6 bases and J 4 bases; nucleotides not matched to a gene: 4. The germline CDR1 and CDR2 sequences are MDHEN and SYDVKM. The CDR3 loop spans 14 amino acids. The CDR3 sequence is CASSSTGGNQPQHF. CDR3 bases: TGTGCCAGCAGCTCGACAGGGGGGAATCAGCCCCAGCATTTT.

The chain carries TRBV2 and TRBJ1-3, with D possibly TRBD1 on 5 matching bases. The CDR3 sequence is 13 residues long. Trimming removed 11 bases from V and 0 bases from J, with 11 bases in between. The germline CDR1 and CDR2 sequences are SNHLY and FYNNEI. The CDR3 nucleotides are TGTGCCGTCAGGGTCACCTCTGGAAACACCATATATTTT. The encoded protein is CAVRVTSGNTIYF.

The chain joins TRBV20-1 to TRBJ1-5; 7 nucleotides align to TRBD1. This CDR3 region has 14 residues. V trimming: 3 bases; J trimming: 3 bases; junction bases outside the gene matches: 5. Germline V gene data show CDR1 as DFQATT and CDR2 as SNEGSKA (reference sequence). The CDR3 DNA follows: TGCAGTGCTAGTCAGGGACAGACCAATCAGCCCCAGCATTTT. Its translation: CSASQGQTNQPQHF.

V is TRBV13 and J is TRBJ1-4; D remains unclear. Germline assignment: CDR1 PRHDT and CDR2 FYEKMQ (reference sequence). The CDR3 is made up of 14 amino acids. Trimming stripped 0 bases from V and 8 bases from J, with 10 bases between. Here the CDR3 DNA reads TGTGCCAGCAGCTTAGGACGGGAGGACGAAAAACTGTTTTTT. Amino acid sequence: CASSLGREDEKLFF.

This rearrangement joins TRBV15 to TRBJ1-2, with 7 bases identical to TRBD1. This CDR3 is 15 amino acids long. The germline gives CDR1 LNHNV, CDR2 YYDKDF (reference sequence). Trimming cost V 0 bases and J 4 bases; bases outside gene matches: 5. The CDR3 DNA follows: TGTGCCACCAGCAGAGATGTGGACAGGAGCTATGGCTACACCTTC. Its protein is CATSRDVDRSYGYTF. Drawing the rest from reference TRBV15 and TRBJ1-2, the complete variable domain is DAMVIQNPRYQVTQFGKPVTLSCSQTLNHNVMYWYQQKSSQAPKLLFHYYDKDFNNEADTPDNFQSRRPNTSFCFLDIRSPGLGDTAMYLCATSRDVDRSYGYTFGSGTRLTVV.

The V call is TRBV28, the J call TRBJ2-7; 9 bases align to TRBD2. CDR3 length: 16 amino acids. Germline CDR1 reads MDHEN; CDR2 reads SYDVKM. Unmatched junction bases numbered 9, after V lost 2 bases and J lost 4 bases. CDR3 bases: TGTGCCAGCAGTTTAGGCCCCAGCGGGAGGTTGTACGAGCAGTACTTC. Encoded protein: CASSLGPSGRLYEQYF. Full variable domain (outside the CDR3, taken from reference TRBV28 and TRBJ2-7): DVKVTQSSRYLVKRTGEKVFLECVQDMDHENMFWYRQDPGLGLRLIYFSYDVKMKEKGDIPEGYSVSREKKERFSLILESASTNQTSMYLCASSLGPSGRLYEQYFGPGTRLTVT.

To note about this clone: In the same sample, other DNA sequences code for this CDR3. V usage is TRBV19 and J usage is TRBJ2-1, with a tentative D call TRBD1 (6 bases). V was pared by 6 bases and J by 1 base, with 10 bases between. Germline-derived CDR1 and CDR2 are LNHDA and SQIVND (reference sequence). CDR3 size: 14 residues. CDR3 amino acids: CASRGQGSYNEQFF. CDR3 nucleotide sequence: TGTGCCAGTAGGGGACAAGGGTCCTACAATGAGCAGTTCTTC.

CDR3 in amino acids: CASRSFCPGLAGTDEQFF. The CDR3 region has the DNA TGTGCAAGTCGCTCTTTCTGTCCAGGACTAGCGGGAACGGATGAGCAGTTCTTC. This chain joins TRBV12-2 and TRBJ2-1; no DNA check was done on the table's D call, TRBD2. TRBV12-2 is labeled a pseudogene. The CDR3 has 18 amino acids.

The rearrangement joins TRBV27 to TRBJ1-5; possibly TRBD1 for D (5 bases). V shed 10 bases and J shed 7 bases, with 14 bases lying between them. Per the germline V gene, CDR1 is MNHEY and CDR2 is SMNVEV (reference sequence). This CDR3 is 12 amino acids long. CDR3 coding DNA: TGTGCCACGGGGGACCCTGGACAGCCCCAGCATTTT. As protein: CATGDPGQPQHF.

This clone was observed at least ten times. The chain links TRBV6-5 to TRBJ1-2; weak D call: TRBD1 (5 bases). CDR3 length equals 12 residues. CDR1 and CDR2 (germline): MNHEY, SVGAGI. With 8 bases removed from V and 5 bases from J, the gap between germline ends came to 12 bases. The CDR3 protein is CASWGSGYGYTF. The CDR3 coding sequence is TGTGCCAGCTGGGGGAGCGGGTATGGCTACACCTTC.

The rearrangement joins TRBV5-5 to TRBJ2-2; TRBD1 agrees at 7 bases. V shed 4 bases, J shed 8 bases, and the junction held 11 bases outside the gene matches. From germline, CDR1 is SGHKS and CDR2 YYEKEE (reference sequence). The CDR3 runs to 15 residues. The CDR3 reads CASSQTGVFSGELFF. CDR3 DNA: TGTGCCAGCAGCCAAACAGGGGTGTTTAGTGGGGAGCTGTTTTTT.

The CDR3 DNA reads as TGTGCCAGCAGTTTGAAGGGGACCACAGGGGTCCGCACAGATACGCAGTATTTT. The encoded protein is CASSLKGTTGVRTDTQYF. The chain combines TRBV2 with TRBJ2-3; TRBD1 matches 7 bases. Trimming removed 5 bases from V and 1 base from J; junction bases left unmatched: 15. This CDR3 comprises 18 residues. The germline V gene has CDR1 SNHLY and CDR2 FYNNEI.

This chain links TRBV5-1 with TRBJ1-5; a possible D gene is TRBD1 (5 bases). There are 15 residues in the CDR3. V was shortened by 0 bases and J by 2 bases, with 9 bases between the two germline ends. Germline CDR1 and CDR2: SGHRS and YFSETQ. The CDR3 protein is CASSLGTSGNQPQHF. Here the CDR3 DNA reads TGCGCCAGCAGCTTGGGGACATCCGGCAATCAGCCCCAGCATTTT.